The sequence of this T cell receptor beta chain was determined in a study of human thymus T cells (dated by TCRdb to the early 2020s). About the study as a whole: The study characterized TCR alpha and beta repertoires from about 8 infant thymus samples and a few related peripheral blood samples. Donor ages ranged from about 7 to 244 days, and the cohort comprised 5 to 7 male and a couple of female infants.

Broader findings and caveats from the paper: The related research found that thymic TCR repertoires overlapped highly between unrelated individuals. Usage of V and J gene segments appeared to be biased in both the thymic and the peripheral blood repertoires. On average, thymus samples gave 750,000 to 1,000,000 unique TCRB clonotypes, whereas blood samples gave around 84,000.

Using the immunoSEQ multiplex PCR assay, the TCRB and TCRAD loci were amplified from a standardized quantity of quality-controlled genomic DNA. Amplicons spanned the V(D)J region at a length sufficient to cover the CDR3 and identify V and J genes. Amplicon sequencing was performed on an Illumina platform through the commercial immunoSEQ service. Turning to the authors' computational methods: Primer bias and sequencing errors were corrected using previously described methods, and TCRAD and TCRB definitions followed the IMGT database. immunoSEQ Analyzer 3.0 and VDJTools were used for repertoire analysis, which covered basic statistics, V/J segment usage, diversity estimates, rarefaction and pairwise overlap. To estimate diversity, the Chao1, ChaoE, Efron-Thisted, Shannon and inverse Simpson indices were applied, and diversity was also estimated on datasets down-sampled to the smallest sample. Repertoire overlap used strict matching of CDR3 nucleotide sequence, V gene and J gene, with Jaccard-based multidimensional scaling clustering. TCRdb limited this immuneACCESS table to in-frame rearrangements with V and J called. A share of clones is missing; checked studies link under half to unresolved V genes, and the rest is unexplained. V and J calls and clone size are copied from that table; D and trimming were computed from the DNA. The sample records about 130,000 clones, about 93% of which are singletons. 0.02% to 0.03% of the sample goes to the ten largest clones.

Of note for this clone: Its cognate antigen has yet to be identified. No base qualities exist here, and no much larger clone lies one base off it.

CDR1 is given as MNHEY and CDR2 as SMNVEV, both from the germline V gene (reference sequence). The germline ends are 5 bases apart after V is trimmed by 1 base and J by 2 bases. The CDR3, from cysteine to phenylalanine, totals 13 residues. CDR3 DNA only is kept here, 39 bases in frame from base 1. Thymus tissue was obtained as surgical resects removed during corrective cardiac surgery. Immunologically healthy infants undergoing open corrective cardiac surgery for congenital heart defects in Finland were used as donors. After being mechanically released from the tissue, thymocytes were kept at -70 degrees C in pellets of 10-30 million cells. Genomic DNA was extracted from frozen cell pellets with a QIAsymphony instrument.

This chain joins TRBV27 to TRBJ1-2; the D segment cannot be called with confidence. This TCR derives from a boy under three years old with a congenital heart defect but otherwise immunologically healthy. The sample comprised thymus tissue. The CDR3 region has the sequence CASSLLQNYGYTF. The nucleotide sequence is TGTGCCAGCAGTTTATTACAAAACTATGGCTACACCTTC.